This T cell receptor (beta chain) came from a study of T cells after yellow fever vaccination. Via MiXCR, TCRdb re-called the 5' RACE reads, giving one row per CDR3 protein. The data hold around 400,000 distinct CDR3 sequences, with roughly 12% observed a single time. Trimming left V 2 bases short and J 2 bases short, with 7 bases between. This CDR3 region has 13 residues. Germline V gives CDR1 SGHRS, CDR2 YFSETQ. This clonotype was found many times. The receptor was isolated from a man between 18 and 29 years old who received the YFV17D yellow fever vaccine. The V and J genes are TRBV5-1 and TRBJ1-1; tentatively, D is TRBD1 (5 bases). The sequenced sample was PBMCs, obtained on the day of the first yellow fever vaccination. CDR3 nucleotide sequence: TGCGCCAGCAGCTTCAGGGAAAACACTGAAGCTTTCTTT. Residues: CASSFRENTEAFF.